Listed here are 31 T cell receptor beta chains from one sample, sequenced in a study of blood T cell repertoires in COVID-19. Only in-frame clones appear in the TCRdb table, and some are missing; sequencing was by immunoSEQ multiplex PCR. The sample shows about 50,000 clones, around 90% of them seen only once. Material: peripheral blood. The receptors were gathered from a human donor in a cohort sampled during active COVID-19.

The V and J genes are TRBV24-1 and TRBJ2-5; 13 positions agree with TRBD2. The CDR3 consists of 16 residues. V was pared by 3 bases and J by 4 bases, with 4 bases of the junction left unmatched. Germline V gene sequence: CDR1 KGHDR, CDR2 SFDVKD. CDR3 DNA sequence: TGTGCCACCAGTGATCCACTAGCGGGAGGGTTAGAGACCCAGTACTTC. Translating it yields CATSDPLAGGLETQYF.

This clone was counted a single time. The chain joins TRBV9 to TRBJ2-5, with a tentative D call TRBD1 (6 bases). The V and J ends lost 0 bases and 4 bases respectively, with 13 bases between them. Germline CDR1 and CDR2: SGDLS and YYNGEE. The CDR3 runs to 15 residues. This CDR3 reads CASSVGIGGRETQYF. CDR3 bases: TGTGCCAGCAGCGTAGGTATTGGGGGCAGAGAGACCCAGTACTTC.

This chain uses TRBV15 with TRBJ2-6; D might be TRBD2 (5 bases). The CDR3 is 17 amino acids. Trimming took off 2 bases at V and 6 bases at J, with 17 bases between the two ends. CDR1 is LNHNV and CDR2 is YYDKDF in the germline V gene (reference sequence). Here the CDR3 reads CATSRRTRSSEANVLTF. CDR3 nucleotide sequence: TGTGCCACCAGCAGACGTACTAGGAGTAGCGAGGCCAACGTCCTGACTTTC. Filled out from reference TRBV15 and TRBJ2-6, the complete variable domain reads DAMVIQNPRYQVTQFGKPVTLSCSQTLNHNVMYWYQQKSSQAPKLLFHYYDKDFNNEADTPDNFQSRRPNTSFCFLDIRSPGLGDTAMYLCATSRRTRSSEANVLTFGAGSRLTVL.

The CDR3 is CASSLDRPLLNTEAFF. In DNA form, the CDR3 reads TGTGCCAGCAGCTTAGACAGGCCATTATTGAACACTGAAGCTTTCTTT. V gene TRBV11-3 combines with J gene TRBJ1-1; the D is unclear. Germline lookup yields CDR1 SGHNT and CDR2 YENEEA. CDR3 length equals 16 residues. The ends were cut back, 0 bases at V and 0 bases at J, with 11 bases in the middle.

This chain uses TRBV7-8 with TRBJ2-1; 10 bases are shared with TRBD2. Trimming removed 4 bases from V and 7 bases from J; junction bases left unmatched: 7. Germline CDR1 reads SGHVS; CDR2 reads FQNEAQ. This CDR3 contains 15 residues. The DNA for the CDR3 is TGTGCCAGCAGCTATACTAGCGGGATGCGGAATGAGCAGTTCTTC. Translating gives CASSYTSGMRNEQFF.

V is TRBV9 and J is TRBJ1-1, with no clear D. Germline V gene lookup returns CDR1 SGDLS and CDR2 YYNGEE. V was clipped by 0 bases and J by 4 bases, with 16 bases between them. CDR3 size: 16 residues. The chain's CDR3 is CASSVAPTQIGTEAFF. The CDR3 nucleotides are TGTGCCAGCAGCGTAGCGCCTACACAGATCGGCACTGAAGCTTTCTTT.

This chain connects TRBV7-3 to TRBJ2-3; TRBD2 matches 9 bases. V lost 6 bases and J lost 4; bases outside the gene matches: 5. This CDR3 is built from 14 residues. The V gene's germline CDR1 is SGHTA and CDR2 FQGTGA. The CDR3 spells CASSLSGRPDTQYF. CDR3 DNA: TGTGCCAGCAGTCTTAGCGGGAGACCAGATACGCAGTATTTT.

The rearrangement uses TRBV12-3 or TRBV12-4 and TRBJ1-2; TRBD1 matches 10 bases. This CDR3 spans 13 amino acids. Trimming cost V 5 bases and J 7 bases; bases outside gene matches: 4. The CDR3 sequence is CASSPGQGSGYTF. The CDR3 DNA is TGTGCCAGCAGTCCGGGACAGGGGTCTGGCTACACCTTC.

This clone was detected once. The chain joins TRBV24-1 to TRBJ2-5; possible D gene TRBD1, 6 bases. This CDR3 region has 17 residues. In germline, CDR1 is KGHDR, CDR2 SFDVKD. Trimming left V 4 bases short and J 0 bases short, with 17 bases between. This chain's CDR3 is CATSERVRGGYQETQYF. CDR3 sequence (DNA): TGTGCCACCAGTGAGAGGGTCAGGGGTGGGTACCAAGAGACCCAGTACTTC.

The genes are TRBV19 and TRBJ2-7; 9 bases agree with TRBD1. Germline assignment: CDR1 LNHDA and CDR2 SQIVND (reference sequence). The CDR3 runs 15 residues. V trimming: 1 base; J trimming: 6 bases; junction bases outside the gene matches: 7. CDR3 sequence (DNA): TGTGCCAGTAGTATAGTTGGGACAGGGAACGCCGAGCAGTACTTC. This sequence encodes CASSIVGTGNAEQYF.

V and J are TRBV9 and TRBJ2-5, with D possibly TRBD1 on 8 matching bases. V was shortened by 2 bases and J by 4 bases, with 15 bases between the two germline ends. Germline CDR1 SGDLS, CDR2 YYNGEE. The CDR3 is 15 amino acids. The CDR3 is CASSVRTGRAETQYF. In DNA form, the CDR3 reads TGTGCCAGCAGCGTGAGGACAGGGAGGGCAGAGACCCAGTACTTC.

J is TRBJ2-7 and V is TRBV5-6, with 7 bases fitting TRBD1. J gave up 3 bases and V 0 bases, and 3 bases lay outside the gene matches. Looked up from germline, CDR1 is SGHDT and CDR2 is YYEEEE. The CDR3 loop spans 14 amino acids. The CDR3 protein is CASSLGQGDYEQYV. The CDR3 nucleotides read TGTGCCAGCAGCTTGGGGCAGGGGGACTACGAGCAGTACGTC.

The rearrangement joins TRBV11-1 to TRBJ1-2, with no clear D. Germline V CDR1 and CDR2: SGHAT, FQDESV (reference sequence). V lost 5 bases and J 8 bases, leaving 12 bases between the germline ends. This CDR3 has 12 residues. The CDR3 bases are TGTGCCAGCAGCATAGAAGGAGGAGGCTACACCTTC. Translating it yields CASSIEGGGYTF.

The chain employs TRBV5-1 and TRBJ2-7; 11 nucleotides match TRBD2. The length of the CDR3 is 16 residues. The J segment lost 3 bases and the V segment lost 0 bases, leaving 5 bases of the junction unmatched. Germline CDR1 SGHRS, CDR2 YFSETQ. Here the CDR3 DNA reads TGCGCCAGCAGCTTGGCGGGACTAGCGGCAAACTACGAGCAGTACTTC. Its protein product is CASSLAGLAANYEQYF.

The V gene is TRBV5-1, the J gene TRBJ1-2; the match to TRBD1 covers 7 bases. V lost 0 bases, J lost 2 bases, and 13 bases stayed unmatched. The CDR3 has 18 residues. Germline V CDR1 and CDR2: SGHRS, YFSETQ. The CDR3 loop reads CASSLGFIRRGQNYGYTF. DNA for the CDR3: TGCGCCAGCAGCTTGGGATTTATTCGCCGGGGACAGAACTATGGCTACACCTTC.

The chain links TRBV25-1 to TRBJ2-7, with 7 bases lining up with TRBD1. CDR3 size: 12 residues. Germline CDR1 and CDR2: MGHDK and SYGVNS. V gave up 7 bases and J gave up 6 bases; unmatched junction bases: 6. The CDR3 here is CASNDRQGEQYF. The CDR3 bases are TGTGCCAGCAACGATCGACAGGGCGAGCAGTACTTC.

V usage is TRBV28 and J usage is TRBJ2-7, with TRBD2 matching over 7 bases. This CDR3 has 17 residues. The trim removed 5 bases at V and 0 bases at J, leaving 13 bases unmatched. Germline loops: CDR1 MDHEN, CDR2 SYDVKM. DNA for the CDR3: TGTGCCAGCAGTCTCTCAGGGTGGCGGGAGTTCTCCTACGAGCAGTACTTC. Translated: CASSLSGWREFSYEQYF.

This sequence joins TRBV2 and TRBJ2-7, with a possible D match to TRBD1 (6 bases). Germline CDR1 is SNHLY and CDR2 is FYNNEI. Trimming stripped 5 bases from V and 0 bases from J, with 14 bases between. The CDR3 spans 15 residues. CDR3 DNA sequence: TGTGCCAGCAGTCGACAGGTCTCAAGCTCCTACGAGCAGTACTTC. Translating gives CASSRQVSSSYEQYF.

The rearrangement joins TRBV11-2 to TRBJ1-1; 8 positions match TRBD1. J lost 5 bases, V lost 5 bases, and 7 bases had no gene match. CDR3 length equals 14 residues. The germline CDR1 and CDR2 sequences are SGHAT and FQNNGV. The CDR3, as DNA: TGTGCCAGCAGCCTCCACCACAGGGGGACTGAAGCTTTCTTT. It is translated as CASSLHHRGTEAFF.

The chain employs TRBV11-2 and TRBJ1-4; a weak D match, TRBD1 (6 bases). CDR1 SGHAT and CDR2 FQNNGV come from the germline V gene. The CDR3 spans 16 residues. V dropped 2 bases and J dropped 1 base, with 11 bases sitting between them. CDR3 loop: CASSLITGRTNEKLFF. The CDR3 coding sequence is TGTGCCAGCAGCTTAATTACAGGGAGAACTAATGAAAAACTGTTTTTT.

This clone has only a few counts. The rearrangement joins TRBV9 to TRBJ1-4, with a possible D match to TRBD1 (5 bases). Between the trimmed V and J ends, which lost 4 bases and 0 bases, there was a span of 10 bases. Germline assignment: CDR1 SGDLS and CDR2 YYNGEE. The CDR3 is 15 residues long. CDR3 region: CASSFQGATNEKLFF. CDR3 nucleotide sequence: TGTGCCAGCAGCTTCCAGGGCGCAACTAATGAAAAACTGTTTTTT.

DNA of the CDR3: TGTGCCAGCAGTTCCAGGGGCACTGAAGCTTTCTTT. Protein product: CASSSRGTEAFF. The chain couples TRBV12-3 or TRBV12-4 to TRBJ1-1; possible D gene TRBD1, 6 bases. Deletions cut 4 bases from V and 4 bases from J, with 7 bases between. The CDR3 has 12 amino acids.

The chain recombines TRBV3-1 (or the pseudogene TRBV3-2) with TRBJ2-3; no clear D. This CDR3 comprises 15 residues. Deletions cut 1 base from V and 2 bases from J, with 10 bases between. Germline CDR1 is LGHDT and CDR2 is YNNKEL (reference sequence). CDR3 in amino acids: CASSQGLYPTDTQYF. In DNA form, the CDR3 reads TGTGCCAGCAGCCAAGGTCTCTACCCCACAGATACGCAGTATTTT.

V is TRBV5-1 and J is TRBJ1-1, with 8 bases aligning to TRBD1. CDR1 is SGHRS, CDR2 YFSETQ, per germline. J lost 4 bases, V lost 5 bases, and 4 bases had no gene match. The CDR3 is 13 amino acids. The CDR3 nucleotides read TGCGCCAGCAGTCAGGACAGGGCCACTGAAGCTTTCTTT. It specifies CASSQDRATEAFF.

This clone appeared a few times. V gene TRBV5-6 combines with J gene TRBJ2-3, with 8 positions matching TRBD1. CDR3 length equals 15 residues. The V and J ends lost 2 bases and 2 bases, in that order; junction bases with no gene match: 4. CDR1 is SGHDT, CDR2 YYEEEE, per germline. The CDR3 sequence is CASSFKTGATDTQYF. CDR3 coding DNA: TGTGCCAGCAGCTTTAAGACAGGGGCCACAGATACGCAGTATTTT. The full variable domain, completed using reference TRBV5-6 and TRBJ2-3, is DAGVTQSPTHLIKTRGQQVTLRCSPKSGHDTVSWYQQALGQGPQFIFQYYEEEERQRGNFPDRFSGHQFPNYSSELNVNALLLGDSALYLCASSFKTGATDTQYFGPGTRLTVL.

V gene TRBV20-1 combines with J gene TRBJ1-2; D possibly corresponds to TRBD1 (6 bases). V was trimmed by 3 bases and J by 8 bases, leaving 10 bases between them. Germline CDR1 and CDR2: DFQATT and SNEGSKA (reference sequence). This CDR3 is 11 amino acids long. The chain's CDR3 is CSASRGRGYTF. The CDR3 DNA reads TGCAGTGCTAGCAGGGGTAGGGGCTACACCTTC.

The chain has TRBV30 and TRBJ1-2; a possible D gene is TRBD1 (6 bases). Trimming took off 4 bases at V and 2 bases at J, with 8 bases between the two ends. The germline V gene encodes CDR1 GTSNPN and CDR2 SVGIG (reference sequence). The CDR3 contains 12 residues. The CDR3 DNA follows: TGTGCCTGGACCGGACAGAACTATGGCTACACCTTC. This codes for CAWTGQNYGYTF.

V is TRBV6-5 and J is TRBJ2-7, with D possibly matching TRBD1 (5 bases). The CDR3 runs 15 residues. V lost 0 bases, J lost 6 bases, and 15 bases lay in between. Germline values: CDR1 MNHEY, CDR2 SVGAGI. The CDR3 sequence is CASSYSGRVSIEQYF. CDR3 DNA sequence: TGTGCCAGCAGTTACTCAGGCAGGGTCAGTATCGAGCAGTACTTC.

The table lists this clone with a count of one. The CDR3 sequence is CATSDWEGGNVGGELFF. The CDR3 bases are TGTGCCACCAGTGATTGGGAGGGAGGAAACGTCGGCGGGGAGCTGTTTTTT. The chain couples TRBV24-1 to TRBJ2-2, with 7 bases identical to TRBD2. J gave up 7 bases and V 2 bases, and 12 bases lay outside the gene matches. The CDR3 covers 17 residues. The germline V gene encodes CDR1 KGHDR and CDR2 SFDVKD.

V gene TRBV28 combines with J gene TRBJ2-7, with a weak D call TRBD1 (6 bases). The CDR3 sequence is 15 residues long. Trimming removed 4 bases at V and 4 bases at J, with 17 bases between. Germline V lookup: CDR1 MDHEN, CDR2 SYDVKM. The CDR3 spells CASSSTYRVSYEQYF. For the CDR3, the DNA is TGTGCCAGCAGTTCCACATACAGGGTTTCGTACGAGCAGTACTTC.

The rearrangement uses TRBV6-5 and TRBJ1-3; 8 bases are a match to TRBD1. Losses at the gene ends were 3 bases for V and 2 bases for J; bases not matched to a gene: 6. The CDR3 has 16 amino acids. CDR1 and CDR2 (germline): MNHEY, SVGAGI. The CDR3 is CASSYNRQGTGNTIYF. In nucleotides, the CDR3 is TGTGCCAGCAGTTATAACCGACAGGGGACTGGAAACACCATATATTTT.